This T cell receptor (beta chain) was captured in a study of CD8+CD57+ T cells in acquired aplastic anemia. Background on the study: Mean yield of DNA from sorted CD4+ and CD8+ cells was 3.2 ug. Study findings and constraints: Researchers reported that CD8+ Simpson's diversity was not significantly different in patients versus controls. Overlapping CD8+ CDR3 repertoires of patients and controls contained approximately 28 shared sequences.

With 2 bases removed from V and 0 bases from J, the gap between germline ends came to 8 bases. Per the germline V gene, CDR1 is ENHRY and CDR2 is SYGVKD. CDR3 length: 15 amino acids. To note about this clonotype: The target antigen is unknown.

Template material for TCR beta VDJ and CDR3 profiling consisted of genomic DNA. TCRdb independently ran MiXCR on the reads; one entry per CDR3 protein. Here the sample spans approximately 270,000 distinct CDR3 sequences, approximately 55% being singletons. The V and J genes are TRBV10-3 and TRBJ1-3; D uncertain. The specimen sequenced was sorted CD4+, CD8+, or CD8+CD57+ T cells (not recorded which) from PBMCs. The clonotype comes from a human donor with severe aplastic anemia or a healthy control (not recorded which). The CDR3 here is CAISEGPRSGNTIYF. CDR3 nucleotides: TGTGCCATCAGTGAGGGTCCACGCTCTGGAAACACCATATATTTT.